What follows are 3 T cell receptor beta chains derived from one specimen sequenced in a study of PD-1 blockade in classical Hodgkin lymphoma. Generated by immunoSEQ multiplex PCR, the TCRdb table keeps only in-frame clones and is missing some. This sample carries fewer than 100,000 clones, 90% to 95% of them seen once, and the ten largest clones take around 2%. Time point denoted: cycle 4 day 1 (C4D1), after six to seven weeks of nivolumab. The patients all showed relapse after autologous stem cell transplantation, while their brentuximab vedotin exposure varied. Sequenced material: peripheral blood mononuclear cells (PBMCs), taken before the fourth cycle of nivolumab. Receptors originate from a human donor with classical Hodgkin lymphoma.

In its sample, this clone was seen once. The chain combines TRBV9 with TRBJ2-7; D is perhaps TRBD1 or TRBD2 (6 bases each). This CDR3 spans 15 amino acids. CDR1 and CDR2 from the germline V gene are SGDLS and YYNGEE. The V end was cut by 0 bases, the J end by 2 bases, with 12 bases between. Here the CDR3 DNA reads TGTGCCAGCAGCGTAGGGGCGGGACAAGCCTACGAGCAGTACTTC. It is translated as CASSVGAGQAYEQYF.

This clone occurred once. The rearrangement joins TRBV28 to TRBJ1-1; D is possibly TRBD1 (5 bases). The CDR3 length is 16 residues. Germline-derived CDR1 and CDR2 are MDHEN and SYDVKM. The ends were cut back, 1 base at V and 0 bases at J, with 12 bases in the middle. Here the CDR3 DNA reads TGTGCCAGCAGTTTATCTGGGGGATCAATGAACACTGAAGCTTTCTTT. This translates into CASSLSGGSMNTEAFF.

The chain combines TRBV30 with TRBJ1-3; a possible D gene is TRBD1 (6 bases). Germline lookup yields CDR1 GTSNPN and CDR2 SVGIG (reference sequence). The CDR3 is 13 residues long. Between the trimmed V and J ends, which lost 1 base and 4 bases, there was a span of 8 bases. The CDR3, as DNA: TGTGCCTGGAGTGAAACAGGGGGAAACACCATATATTTT. This encodes CAWSETGGNTIYF.